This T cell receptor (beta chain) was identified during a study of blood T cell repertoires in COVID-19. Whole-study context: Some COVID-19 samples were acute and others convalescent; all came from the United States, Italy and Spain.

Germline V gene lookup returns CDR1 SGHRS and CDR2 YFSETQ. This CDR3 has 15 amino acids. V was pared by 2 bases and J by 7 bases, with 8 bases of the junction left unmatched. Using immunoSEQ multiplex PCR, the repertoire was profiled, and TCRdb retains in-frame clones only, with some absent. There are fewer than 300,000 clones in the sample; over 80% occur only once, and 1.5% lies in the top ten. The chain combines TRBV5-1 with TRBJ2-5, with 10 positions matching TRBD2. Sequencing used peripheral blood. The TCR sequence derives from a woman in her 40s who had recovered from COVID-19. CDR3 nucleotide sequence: TGCGCCAGCAGCTTTGGGACTAGCGAGAAGGGGACCCAGTACTTC. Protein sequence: CASSFGTSEKGTQYF.